Shown below are 31 T cell receptor beta chains from a single sample sequenced in a study of T cell repertoires and HLA-DP antigens. These receptors are not linked to any known antigen. Assay used: immunoSEQ multiplex PCR; TCRdb lists only in-frame clones, some missing. Altogether fewer than 75,000 clones are present, around 80% being singletons, with the ten largest covering roughly 1.5%. Sequencing was carried out using CD4+ T cells from PBMCs. The receptors were gathered from a man aged 55 to 70 in good health and CMV-seronegative.

This clone was recorded a few times. CDR3 sequence (DNA): TGTGCCAGTAGGGACAGGGGCAATGAGCAGTTCTTC. This gives the protein CASRDRGNEQFF. This sequence joins TRBV19 and TRBJ2-1; TRBD1 matches at 9 bases. CDR1 and CDR2 (germline): LNHDA, SQIVND (reference sequence). The ends lost 6 bases at V and 6 bases at J; junction bases unmatched: 0. This CDR3 has 12 amino acids.

This clone showed up just a few times. The chain recombines TRBV10-1 with TRBJ1-4, with D tentatively TRBD1 (5 bases). Germline CDR1 reads WNHNN; CDR2 reads SYGVQD (reference sequence). Trimming stripped 11 bases from V and 7 bases from J, with 26 bases between. CDR3 length equals 16 residues. The CDR3 is CAGPRRGGPRGEKLFF. Here the CDR3 DNA reads TGCGCCGGCCCAAGGAGGGGAGGCCCAAGGGGTGAAAAACTGTTTTTT.

V usage is TRBV5-4 and J usage is TRBJ2-2; TRBD1 matches at 7 bases. After removal of 3 bases from V and 4 bases from J, the junction contained 3 bases not matched to a gene. The CDR3 totals 14 residues. CDR1 is SGHNT and CDR2 is YYREEE in the germline V gene (reference sequence). The CDR3 is CASSYRTGTGELFF. CDR3 DNA sequence: TGTGCCAGCAGCTATAGGACAGGCACCGGGGAGCTGTTTTTT.

The chain uses TRBV5-1 and TRBJ2-2; D is possibly TRBD2 (6 bases). Germline CDR1 reads SGHRS; CDR2 reads YFSETQ. Deletions cut 4 bases from V and 4 bases from J, with 23 bases between. This CDR3 is 18 amino acids long. This CDR3 reads CASSPEGGGDSSTGELFF. The CDR3 nucleotides read TGCGCCAGCAGCCCAGAAGGAGGCGGGGATAGTAGCACCGGGGAGCTGTTTTTT.

This chain links TRBV6-4 with TRBJ2-1; possibly TRBD1 for D (6 bases). This CDR3 is built from 15 residues. Trimming took 4 bases from V and 7 from J, leaving 17 bases between them. Germline V lookup: CDR1 MRHNA, CDR2 SNTAGT. CDR3: CASSGAGDAGNEQFF. CDR3 in DNA: TGTGCCAGCAGTGGGGCAGGGGATGCCGGGAATGAGCAGTTCTTC.

The chain combines TRBV5-5 with TRBJ1-2, with D uncertain. CDR3 length equals 14 residues. Deletions cut 0 bases from V and 2 bases from J, with 8 bases between. The V gene's germline CDR1 is SGHKS and CDR2 YYEKEE (reference sequence). The CDR3 here is CASSLAPRNYGYTF. In nucleotides, the CDR3 is TGTGCCAGCAGCTTGGCCCCCAGAAACTATGGCTACACCTTC.

The V gene is TRBV7-9, the J gene TRBJ2-7; TRBD1 aligns across 8 bases. The CDR3 runs to 16 residues. The germline gives CDR1 SEHNR, CDR2 FQNEAQ (reference sequence). Germline trimming cut 4 bases from V and 0 bases from J; bases unmatched to any gene: 8. CDR3 amino acids: CASSSTDRGGSYEQYF. In DNA form, the CDR3 reads TGTGCCAGCAGCTCAACAGACAGGGGAGGCTCCTACGAGCAGTACTTC.

The J gene is TRBJ1-6, the V gene TRBV30; 9 positions agree with TRBD1. Germline trimming cut 7 bases from V and 14 bases from J; bases unmatched to any gene: 15. The CDR3 consists of 14 residues. CDR1 and CDR2 (germline): GTSNPN, SVGIG (reference sequence). CDR3 sequence (DNA): TGTGCCTCCATCTGGGGGACAGGGTTGGCGGCCCTCCACTTT. Its translation is CASIWGTGLAALHF.

The chain uses TRBV6-1 and TRBJ1-2, with a tentative D call TRBD1 (5 bases). In germline, CDR1 is MNHNS, CDR2 SASEGT. The CDR3 consists of 13 residues. The V end was cut by 7 bases, the J end by 5 bases, with 14 bases between. The CDR3 loop reads CASTGRPTYGYTF. CDR3 nucleotides: TGTGCCAGCACGGGACGGCCGACTTATGGCTACACCTTC.

The V and J genes are TRBV5-4 and TRBJ2-3, with 9 bases that match TRBD2. The germline V gene encodes CDR1 SGHNT and CDR2 YYREEE (reference sequence). CDR3 length: 17 residues. V dropped 0 bases and J dropped 0; count of bases not matched to a gene: 5. Written as DNA, the CDR3 is TGTGCCAGCAGCTTGGGAGCTAGCGGGATCAGCACAGATACGCAGTATTTT. Amino acid sequence: CASSLGASGISTDTQYF.

The J gene is TRBJ1-4, the V gene TRBV28, with 7 bases identical to TRBD1. From germline, CDR1 is MDHEN and CDR2 SYDVKM. This CDR3 comprises 13 residues. The CDR3 DNA sequence: TGTGCGACCAACAGGGGTGTATGGGAAAAACTGTTTTTT. Its protein is CATNRGVWEKLFF.

The V call is TRBV10-2, the J call TRBJ2-7; 8 positions match TRBD1. The CDR3 is 14 amino acids. CDR1 is WSHSY, CDR2 SAAADI, per germline. The trim removed 6 bases at V and 3 bases at J, leaving 7 bases unmatched. CDR3 coding DNA: TGCGCCAGCAGAGGGCCTGGACAGGGCTACGAGCAGTACTTC. This translates into CASRGPGQGYEQYF.

The chain combines TRBV5-1 with TRBJ1-6, with a tentative D call TRBD1 (6 bases). The CDR3 runs to 13 residues. The V end was cut by 5 bases, the J end by 5 bases, with 8 bases between. CDR1 is SGHRS and CDR2 is YFSETQ in the germline V gene. In nucleotides, the CDR3 is TGCGCCAGCAGGGCAGGGGATAATTCACCCCTCCACTTT. Protein: CASRAGDNSPLHF.

The chain has TRBV27 and TRBJ2-1; tentatively, D is TRBD2 (5 bases). V lost 5 bases, J lost 8 bases, and 19 bases lay in between. Germline-derived CDR1 and CDR2 are MNHEY and SMNVEV (reference sequence). The CDR3 consists of 15 residues. The CDR3 DNA reads TGTGCCAGCAGTCCTATGGGGAGAGATGGATATGAGCAGTTCTTC. Residues: CASSPMGRDGYEQFF.

Only one count was recorded for this clone. V and J are TRBV7-2 and TRBJ2-7; 9 bases match TRBD1. The CDR3 is made up of 14 amino acids. The ends lost 5 bases at V and 2 bases at J; junction bases unmatched: 4. CDR1 SGHTA and CDR2 FQGNSA come from the germline V gene. The CDR3 coding sequence is TGTGCCAGCAGCACGGACAGGGGTCCCTACGAGCAGTACTTC. It specifies CASSTDRGPYEQYF.

V is TRBV19 and J is TRBJ1-6; D remains ambiguous. This CDR3 has 16 residues. V lost 0 bases and J lost 6, with 12 bases in between. Germline CDR1 and CDR2: LNHDA and SQIVND (reference sequence). The CDR3 reads CASSIDRMSGNSPLHF. As DNA, the CDR3 is TGTGCCAGTAGTATAGACAGGATGAGCGGTAATTCACCCCTCCACTTT.

The chain uses TRBV6-1 and TRBJ1-2; D not resolved. The CDR3 consists of 13 residues. Germline CDR1 MNHNS, CDR2 SASEGT. Trimming cost V 4 bases and J 4 bases, with 10 bases left between them. The CDR3 reads CASSGVLRYGYTF. In DNA, the CDR3 is TGTGCCAGCAGTGGGGTGTTGCGCTATGGCTACACCTTC.

In this sample, this clone turned up a few times. The V call is TRBV4-1, the J call TRBJ2-7; tentatively, D is TRBD2 (5 bases). The CDR3 consists of 15 residues. Germline-derived CDR1 and CDR2 are MGHRA and YSYEKL. The V gene lost 1 base and the J gene lost 6 bases, with 16 bases spanning the gap. This chain's CDR3 is CASSQVPGRGGEQYV. CDR3 coding DNA: TGCGCCAGCAGCCAAGTCCCGGGGAGAGGAGGCGAGCAGTACGTC.

The gene calls are TRBV7-9 and TRBJ2-3; 8 bases agree with TRBD2. Trimming removed 2 bases from V and 1 base from J; junction bases left unmatched: 2. The CDR3 contains 15 residues. CDR1 SEHNR and CDR2 FQNEAQ come from the germline V gene (reference sequence). This chain's CDR3 is CASSLLGGGTDTQYF. The CDR3 DNA sequence: TGTGCCAGCAGCTTACTCGGGGGGGGCACAGATACGCAGTATTTT.

This clone is a singleton in its sample. The rearrangement joins TRBV4-3 to TRBJ1-2, with TRBD1 as a possible D gene (5 bases). The germline CDR1 and CDR2 sequences are LGHNA and YSLEER. Trimming removed 0 bases from V and 2 bases from J, with 13 bases in between. This CDR3 contains 16 residues. The CDR3 DNA reads TGCGCCAGCAGCCAAGAATTTGCCCAGGGCAACTATGGCTACACCTTC. This translates into CASSQEFAQGNYGYTF.

This chain connects TRBV2 to TRBJ1-2; 8 bases fit TRBD1. Germline CDR1 SNHLY, CDR2 FYNNEI. This CDR3 has 14 residues. The junction had 3 bases not matched to a gene; V was cut back by 6 bases and J by 0 bases. The CDR3 DNA reads TGTGCCAGCAGGGACAGGGCAGCTAACTATGGCTACACCTTC. As protein: CASRDRAANYGYTF.

This chain joins TRBV30 and TRBJ2-5; TRBD1 is a possible D gene (6 bases). The CDR3 is 13 amino acids. V was trimmed by 4 bases and J by 2 bases, leaving 11 bases between them. Germline CDR1 and CDR2: GTSNPN and SVGIG (reference sequence). CDR3 sequence reads: CAWTRQVQETQYF. In nucleotides, the CDR3 is TGTGCCTGGACACGACAGGTTCAAGAGACCCAGTACTTC.

As concerns this clone: The CDR3 end shows no conserved phenylalanine or tryptophan, and so a read error is likely. V usage is TRBV15 and J usage is TRBJ1-2; 7 bases align to TRBD1. Germline V gene data show CDR1 as LNHNV and CDR2 as YYDKDF (reference sequence). With 1 base clipped from V and 8 bases from J, the junction kept 16 bases outside the gene matches. The CDR3 contains 17 residues. The CDR3 bases are TGTGCCACCAGCAGAGGTTTGACAGGGATTACACCCCGGGGCTACACCCTC. It yields the protein CATSRGLTGITPRGYTL.

This chain links TRBV7-2 with TRBJ1-2; D is unclear. Germline V gene lookup returns CDR1 SGHTA and CDR2 FQGNSA. V lost 4 bases and J lost 8, with 11 bases in between. This CDR3 has 12 residues. The CDR3 DNA sequence: TGTGCCAGCAGCTCGGAGGGCTTAGGCTACACCTTC. Residues: CASSSEGLGYTF.

The CDR3: CAISSRGSLGYEQYF. CDR3 coding DNA: TGTGCCATCTCCTCGAGGGGCTCCCTCGGCTACGAGCAGTACTTC. The V and J genes are TRBV15 and TRBJ2-7; D may match TRBD1 or TRBD2 (5 bases each). Germline V gene data show CDR1 as LNHNV and CDR2 as YYDKDF (reference sequence). The CDR3 runs 15 residues. V lost 10 bases to trimming and J lost 3 bases, with 22 bases between them. Using reference TRBV15 and TRBJ2-7 for the parts outside the CDR3, the full variable domain is DAMVIQNPRYQVTQFGKPVTLSCSQTLNHNVMYWYQQKSSQAPKLLFHYYDKDFNNEADTPDNFQSRRPNTSFCFLDIRSPGLGDTAMYLCAISSRGSLGYEQYFGPGTRLTVT.

The chain joins TRBV14 to TRBJ2-6; tentatively, D is TRBD1 (6 bases). The V end lost 4 bases, the J end lost 0 bases, and 7 bases lay between the germline ends. Looked up from germline, CDR1 is SGHDN and CDR2 is FVKESK. This CDR3 is built from 15 residues. The CDR3 DNA reads as TGTGCCAGCAGCCGGGGACACTCTGGGGCCAACGTCCTGACTTTC. As protein: CASSRGHSGANVLTF.

This rearrangement joins TRBV30 to TRBJ1-2; D remains ambiguous. Germline values: CDR1 GTSNPN, CDR2 SVGIG (reference sequence). This CDR3 region has 13 residues. The V and J ends lost 2 bases and 8 bases respectively, with 15 bases between them. The CDR3 DNA reads TGTGCCTGGAGTTCACTCACGGTAGTCGGCTACACCTTC. Residues: CAWSSLTVVGYTF.

Points on this clone: The germline gene is not matched at one end of the junction; a read error may be the cause. This chain joins TRBV4-1 and TRBJ1-2; 7 nucleotides line up with TRBD1. This CDR3 spans 16 amino acids. CDR1 and CDR2 from the germline V gene are MGHRA and YSYEKL. CDR3 sequence: CASGQNRDSLNYGYTF. Written as DNA, the CDR3 is TGCGCCAGCGGCCAAAATCGGGACAGCTTAAACTATGGCTACACCTTC.

The chain links TRBV10-3 to TRBJ2-7; perhaps TRBD2 as D (5 bases). The germline gives CDR1 ENHRY, CDR2 SYGVKD. V lost 0 bases and J lost 1, with 10 bases in between. This CDR3 contains 15 residues. The CDR3 DNA is TGTGCCATCAGTGAGTCTCTTGGCGGGTCCTACGAGCAGTACGTC. Encoded protein: CAISESLGGSYEQYV.

This chain connects TRBV9 to TRBJ1-5; the match to TRBD1 covers 8 bases. V trimming: 0 bases; J trimming: 4 bases; junction bases outside the gene matches: 0. The CDR3 consists of 14 residues. In germline, CDR1 is SGDLS, CDR2 YYNGEE. This chain's CDR3 is CASSVGTGNQPQHF. In DNA, the CDR3 is TGTGCCAGCAGCGTAGGGACAGGGAATCAGCCCCAGCATTTT.

The chain joins TRBV9 to TRBJ1-1, with D possibly being TRBD1 (5 bases). CDR3 length: 11 residues. The V end lost 10 bases, the J end lost 3 bases, and 10 bases lay between the germline ends. Germline CDR1 and CDR2: SGDLS and YYNGEE. As DNA, the CDR3 is TGTGCCGGGACCAGCGACACTGAAGCTTTCTTT. This translates into CAGTSDTEAFF.